These 32 T cell receptor beta chains were sequenced from one sample in a study of OX40 agonist ivuxolimab in advanced cancers. The protocol was immunoSEQ multiplex PCR, while the TCRdb copy is restricted to in-frame clones and leaves out a portion. The top ten clones hold 5.5% to 8.5% of a sample with more than 45,000 clones, roughly 90% of them seen once. The sample was CD4+ or CD8+ T cells sorted from blood, taken in a trial of the OX40 agonist ivuxolimab. The receptors here all came from an adult with an advanced solid tumor such as melanoma, head and neck, liver or kidney cancer.

This rearrangement joins TRBV5-4 to TRBJ1-3; D call uncertain. V was trimmed by 3 bases and J by 0 bases, leaving 7 bases between them. CDR3 length: 14 amino acids. The germline V gene encodes CDR1 SGHNT and CDR2 YYREEE (reference sequence). Here the CDR3 reads CASSSWNSGNTIYF. The CDR3 DNA reads TGTGCCAGCAGCTCGTGGAACTCTGGAAACACCATATATTTT.

This chain connects TRBV28 to TRBJ1-4; a possible D gene is TRBD1 (5 bases). The CDR3 runs to 16 residues. Germline V gives CDR1 MDHEN, CDR2 SYDVKM. This chain's CDR3 is CAASGTAFATNEKLFF. CDR3 in DNA: TGTGCGGCTTCCGGGACCGCCTTTGCAACTAATGAAAAACTGTTTTTT.

This chain connects TRBV18 to TRBJ2-7, with TRBD2 matching 8 bases. Germline V gene lookup returns CDR1 KGHSH and CDR2 LQKENI. J gave up 5 bases and V 6 bases, and 15 bases lay outside the gene matches. This CDR3 has 16 residues. The CDR3 here is CASSKSTGRGPHEQYF. CDR3 sequence (DNA): TGTGCCAGCTCCAAGTCCACCGGGAGGGGACCACACGAGCAGTACTTC.

This chain joins TRBV7-2 and TRBJ2-4; D is unresolved. CDR1 and CDR2 (germline): SGHTA, FQGNSA. V dropped 0 bases and J dropped 1 base, with 4 bases sitting between them. The CDR3 loop spans 14 amino acids. This CDR3 reads CASSLAGAKNIQYF. The CDR3 DNA is TGTGCCAGCAGCTTAGCGGGGGCCAAAAACATTCAGTACTTC.

This chain connects TRBV16 to TRBJ1-4; no clear D. Trimming took off 3 bases at V and 14 bases at J, with 13 bases between the two ends. The V gene's germline CDR1 is KGHSY and CDR2 FQNENV. The CDR3 covers 12 residues. This chain's CDR3 is CASSHADGPLFF. In DNA, the CDR3 is TGTGCCAGCAGCCATGCAGACGGCCCCCTGTTTTTT.

The rearrangement joins TRBV28 to TRBJ1-5; 7 bases map to TRBD1. Unmatched junction bases numbered 8, after V lost 4 bases and J lost 2 bases. Germline V gene sequence: CDR1 MDHEN, CDR2 SYDVKM. CDR3 length: 16 residues. The CDR3 nucleotides are TGTGCCAGCAGTTCCCCTCAGGGGGTAGGCAATCAGCCCCAGCATTTT. Translating it yields CASSSPQGVGNQPQHF. Filled out from reference TRBV28 and TRBJ1-5, the complete variable domain reads DVKVTQSSRYLVKRTGEKVFLECVQDMDHENMFWYRQDPGLGLRLIYFSYDVKMKEKGDIPEGYSVSREKKERFSLILESASTNQTSMYLCASSSPQGVGNQPQHFGDGTRLSIL.

In this sample, this clone turned up a few times. The V gene is TRBV2, the J gene TRBJ2-4, with TRBD2 as a possible D gene (6 bases). The CDR3 loop spans 11 amino acids. Trimming removed 6 bases from V and 9 bases from J, with 9 bases in between. From germline, CDR1 is SNHLY and CDR2 FYNNEI. The chain's CDR3 is CASSPGSIQYF. The CDR3 DNA reads as TGTGCCAGCAGCCCCGGGAGCATTCAGTACTTC.

The chain carries TRBV5-1 and TRBJ1-4, with TRBD1 identical over 11 bases. The germline V gene has CDR1 SGHRS and CDR2 YFSETQ. Trimming took 5 bases from V and 8 from J; bases not matched to a gene: 8. The CDR3 consists of 15 residues. CDR3 sequence: CASRLTGTGGEKLFF. In DNA, the CDR3 is TGCGCCAGCAGATTAACCGGGACAGGGGGAGAAAAACTGTTTTTT.

The DNA of the CDR3 is TGTGCCAGCATCGACAGCAGCTCCTACAATGAGCAGTTCTTC. Translating it yields CASIDSSSYNEQFF. The V gene is TRBV28, the J gene TRBJ2-1, with TRBD1 as a possible D gene (5 bases). V dropped 7 bases and J dropped 0 bases, with 10 bases sitting between them. This CDR3 comprises 14 residues. In germline, CDR1 is MDHEN, CDR2 SYDVKM.

The chain carries TRBV29-1 and TRBJ2-3; no firm D call. Trimming took off 6 bases at V and 2 bases at J, with 12 bases between the two ends. In germline, CDR1 is SQVTM, CDR2 ANQGSEA. This CDR3 is 13 amino acids long. CDR3 bases: TGCAGCGTGATGTGGGCCCACACAGATACGCAGTATTTT. Its protein is CSVMWAHTDTQYF.

J is TRBJ2-7 and V is TRBV4-1; D possibly matches TRBD1 or TRBD2 (5 bases each). The germline V gene encodes CDR1 MGHRA and CDR2 YSYEKL. The length of the CDR3 is 17 residues. V lost 4 bases and J lost 2, with 21 bases in between. The CDR3 coding sequence is TGCGCCAGCAGCCGACTCACCTCCGGGGCCTTGGCCTACGAGCAGTACTTC. Translation gives CASSRLTSGALAYEQYF.

This chain links TRBV5-4 with TRBJ2-5; 8 bases fit TRBD1. This CDR3 is 15 amino acids long. The J segment lost 5 bases and the V segment lost 1 base, leaving 7 bases of the junction unmatched. Germline assignment: CDR1 SGHNT and CDR2 YYREEE (reference sequence). This CDR3 reads CASSLRAGGGETQYF. The CDR3 coding sequence is TGTGCCAGCAGCTTGAGGGCAGGGGGCGGTGAGACCCAGTACTTC.

The chain employs TRBV6-1 and TRBJ1-4; D perhaps matches TRBD1 (5 bases). CDR3 size: 15 residues. The germline V gene has CDR1 MNHNS and CDR2 SASEGT. V gave up 6 bases and J gave up 0 bases, with 11 bases separating them. CDR3 nucleotide sequence: TGTGCCAGCAGGCTACAGGATTCAACTAATGAAAAACTGTTTTTT. Its protein is CASRLQDSTNEKLFF.

The chain combines TRBV19 with TRBJ1-3, with 8 bases matching TRBD1. Unmatched junction bases numbered 11, after V lost 5 bases and J lost 2 bases. Germline V CDR1 and CDR2: LNHDA, SQIVND (reference sequence). The CDR3 contains 17 residues. As DNA, the CDR3 is TGTGCCAGTAGTTTCCCTACCGGGACAGGTCCTGGAAACACCATATATTTT. Its translation: CASSFPTGTGPGNTIYF. Full variable domain (rest looked up from reference TRBV19 and TRBJ1-3): DGGITQSPKYLFRKEGQNVTLSCEQNLNHDAMYWYRQDPGQGLRLIYYSQIVNDFQKGDIAEGYSVSREKKESFPLTVTSAQKNPTAFYLCASSFPTGTGPGNTIYFGEGSWLTVV.

V and J are TRBV27 and TRBJ2-7; 9 bases are a match to TRBD1. The V gene end was trimmed by 3 bases and the J gene end by 4 bases; junction bases not matched to a gene: 22. The CDR3 has 20 residues. Per the germline V gene, CDR1 is MNHEY and CDR2 is SMNVEV (reference sequence). This CDR3 is CASSFVGGGQGGATWYEQYF. CDR3 coding DNA: TGTGCCAGCAGTTTCGTCGGCGGGGGACAGGGAGGGGCTACATGGTACGAGCAGTACTTC.

This clone was detected only a few times. This chain uses TRBV28 with TRBJ2-7; TRBD2 matches 9 bases. The CDR3 sequence is 17 residues long. CDR1 and CDR2 (germline): MDHEN, SYDVKM. V lost 5 bases, J lost 0 bases, and 11 bases stayed unmatched. The chain's CDR3 is CASSPTGLARSSYEQYF. In DNA form, the CDR3 reads TGTGCCAGCAGTCCCACGGGACTAGCACGGAGCTCCTACGAGCAGTACTTC.

The chain recombines TRBV6-1 with TRBJ2-7; D might be TRBD2 (5 bases). Germline V gives CDR1 MNHNS, CDR2 SASEGT. The CDR3 consists of 13 residues. The V end was cut by 4 bases, the J end by 1 base, with 8 bases between. CDR3 amino acids: CASSASGSYEQYF. CDR3 nucleotides: TGTGCCAGCAGTGCCAGCGGTTCCTACGAGCAGTACTTC.

CDR3 coding DNA: TGTGCCAGCAGTTTAAGGGGTTTTGGGGAGCAGTACTTC. Amino acids: CASSLRGFGEQYF. The V and J genes are TRBV28 and TRBJ2-7; maybe TRBD1 (5 bases). Trimming cost V 2 bases and J 7 bases, with 12 bases left between them. The germline V gene has CDR1 MDHEN and CDR2 SYDVKM. CDR3 length: 13 residues.

The chain is built from TRBV28 and TRBJ2-1, with a possible D match to TRBD2 (6 bases). CDR1 is MDHEN, CDR2 SYDVKM, per germline. The CDR3 contains 15 residues. The germline V and J ends were trimmed by 1 base and 6 bases, with 13 bases remaining between them. Here the CDR3 DNA reads TGTGCCAGCAGTTTATCGACGGCGGGGAGCAATGAGCAGTTCTTC. Its translation: CASSLSTAGSNEQFF.

A single count supports this clone. The chain links TRBV30 to TRBJ2-3; D remains ambiguous. Germline CDR1 and CDR2: GTSNPN and SVGIG (reference sequence). The CDR3 has 11 residues. Trimming cost V 2 bases and J 4 bases, with 4 bases left between them. CDR3 sequence (DNA): TGTGCCTGGAGTCGAGCAGATACGCAGTATTTT. It translates to CAWSRADTQYF.

The V gene is TRBV6-1, the J gene TRBJ1-5, with D uncertain. The CDR3 covers 18 residues. Germline V CDR1 and CDR2: MNHNS, SASEGT. Deletions cut 2 bases from V and 0 bases from J, with 17 bases between. The CDR3 loop is CASSERIASPYSNQPQHF. The CDR3 bases are TGTGCCAGCAGTGAAAGGATAGCCAGTCCTTATAGCAATCAGCCCCAGCATTTT.

This chain connects TRBV6-6 to TRBJ2-1, with unresolved D. V was pared by 0 bases and J by 3 bases, with 9 bases between. From germline, CDR1 is MNHNY and CDR2 SVGAGI (reference sequence). The CDR3 is 15 residues long. This chain's CDR3 is CASSYSLLDYNEQFF. As DNA, the CDR3 is TGTGCCAGCAGTTACTCGCTCTTAGACTACAATGAGCAGTTCTTC.

The chain has TRBV19 and TRBJ1-3; D unclear. CDR3 length: 13 residues. Trimming left V 3 bases short and J 9 bases short, with 12 bases between. The V gene's germline CDR1 is LNHDA and CDR2 SQIVND (reference sequence). CDR3 DNA sequence: TGTGCCAGTAGTATGTATGGAAGGAGCACCATATATTTT. Protein product: CASSMYGRSTIYF.

In this sample, this clone turned up once. V gene TRBV5-1 combines with J gene TRBJ2-1; D perhaps matches TRBD1 (6 bases). CDR1 SGHRS and CDR2 YFSETQ come from the germline V gene. This CDR3 contains 14 residues. The V gene lost 6 bases and the J gene lost 4 bases, with 14 bases spanning the gap. CDR3 DNA: TGCGCCAGCAACACCGGGACAAATTACAATGAGCAGTTCTTC. It yields the protein CASNTGTNYNEQFF.

J is TRBJ1-1 and V is TRBV5-4, with D perhaps TRBD1 (5 bases). The CDR3 is 13 amino acids. Trimming stripped 4 bases from V and 3 bases from J, with 10 bases between. The V gene's germline CDR1 is SGHNT and CDR2 YYREEE (reference sequence). The CDR3 DNA sequence: TGTGCCAGCAGCCTCGACAGTTACACTGAAGCTTTCTTT. It specifies CASSLDSYTEAFF.

The rearrangement links TRBV6-5 to TRBJ1-1, with D tentatively TRBD1 (6 bases). The germline V gene has CDR1 MNHEY and CDR2 SVGAGI. CDR3 length: 16 amino acids. V lost 2 bases to trimming and J lost 5 bases, with 18 bases between them. The CDR3 here is CASSYGGLGENTEAFF. The CDR3 DNA sequence: TGTGCCAGCAGTTACGGGGGCCTTGGCGAGAATACTGAAGCTTTCTTT.

A note on this clone: In the same sample, other DNA sequences code for this CDR3. The J gene is TRBJ1-4, the V gene TRBV7-9; possible D gene TRBD1, 5 bases. Trimming removed 1 base at V and 4 bases at J, with 7 bases between. CDR1 is SEHNR and CDR2 is FQNEAQ in the germline V gene (reference sequence). The CDR3 consists of 14 residues. DNA of the CDR3: TGTGCCAGCAGCTTAGGACAGAATAATGAAAAACTGTTTTTT. Translating gives CASSLGQNNEKLFF.

This chain connects TRBV5-4 to TRBJ2-1; D is uncertain. The CDR3 consists of 12 residues. The V end lost 4 bases, the J end lost 5 bases, and 7 bases lay between the germline ends. CDR1 SGHNT and CDR2 YYREEE come from the germline V gene (reference sequence). CDR3 DNA: TGTGCCAGCAGCCCTCGAAACAATGAGCAGTTCTTC. Translating it yields CASSPRNNEQFF.

The chain employs TRBV5-4 and TRBJ2-3, with D possibly being TRBD2 (6 bases). Germline CDR1 reads SGHNT; CDR2 reads YYREEE (reference sequence). V was shortened by 2 bases and J by 0 bases, with 25 bases between the two germline ends. The CDR3 is 20 amino acids. CDR3 in DNA: TGTGCCAGCAGCTTTTATTACGGGAGAAGGCGCATGAAAAGCACAGATACGCAGTATTTT. It codes for CASSFYYGRRRMKSTDTQYF.

This clone was detected a few times. The chain uses TRBV15 and TRBJ2-5; no reliable D call. This CDR3 is 15 amino acids long. Trimming left V 0 bases short and J 2 bases short, with 10 bases between. Germline assignment: CDR1 LNHNV and CDR2 YYDKDF (reference sequence). The CDR3 DNA sequence: TGTGCCACCAGCAGAGAAAGGTATAGACAAGAGACCCAGTACTTC. Translating it yields CATSRERYRQETQYF.

The chain links TRBV6-5 to TRBJ2-1, with TRBD2 identical over 12 bases. CDR3 length: 15 residues. Germline CDR1 MNHEY, CDR2 SVGAGI. V shed 5 bases, J shed 7 bases, and the junction held 6 bases outside the gene matches. The CDR3 coding sequence is TGTGCCAGCAGTGTGACTAGCGGGAGAGTAAATGAGCAGTTCTTC. It codes for CASSVTSGRVNEQFF.

This clone was counted a single time. The rearrangement joins TRBV10-2 to TRBJ2-1; 10 nucleotides match TRBD2. CDR1 and CDR2 from the germline V gene are WSHSY and SAAADI. V lost 6 bases to trimming and J lost 3 bases; unmatched junction nucleotides: 5. CDR3 size: 15 residues. This CDR3 reads CASRGTSVLYNEQFF. CDR3 DNA: TGCGCCAGCAGAGGGACTAGCGTCCTCTACAATGAGCAGTTCTTC.